Reported below is one T cell receptor (beta chain). This sample is part of a study of T cell responses to AZD1222 COVID-19 vaccine. Study-wide background: Analyses pooled second doses at about 4 or about 12 weeks.

The length of the CDR3 is 15 residues. Germline CDR1 is LGHNA and CDR2 is YSLEER. V lost 3 bases to trimming and J lost 2 bases, with 11 bases between them. Data came from immunoSEQ multiplex PCR; TCRdb stores just in-frame clones and leaves some out. The sample has approximately 100,000 clones, about nine tenths seen once. The origin of this receptor is an adult in good health. Sequences were derived from peripheral blood, sampled on day 0 of AZD1222 vaccination. J is TRBJ1-5 and V is TRBV4-3; no reliable D call. In DNA, the CDR3 is TGCGCCAGCAGCCAGATGGACGGCCGCAATCAGCCCCAGCATTTT. Residues: CASSQMDGRNQPQHF.